The 20 T cell receptor beta chains below all came from one sample that was sequenced in a study of T cells of healthy individuals. A single record per CDR3 protein comes from TCRdb applying MiXCR to the 5' RACE reads. The sample has around 53,000 distinct CDR3 sequences; approximately 14% are singletons. These receptors all come from a human donor in good health.

In this sample, this clonotype turned up a few times. The chain has TRBV5-1 and TRBJ2-6, with TRBD1 as a possible D gene (5 bases). Per the germline V gene, CDR1 is SGHRS and CDR2 is YFSETQ. V was cut by 5 bases and J by 1 base, with 10 bases left in between. The CDR3 is 15 residues long. The CDR3 region has the DNA TGCGCCAGCAGTATGCAGGGATCTGGGGCCAACGTCCTGACTTTC. Its protein product is CASSMQGSGANVLTF.

Ten or more counts support this clonotype. The gene calls are TRBV11-2 and TRBJ1-1, with D possibly TRBD1 on 5 matching bases. V lost 3 bases and J lost 5, with 10 bases in between. The germline V gene has CDR1 SGHAT and CDR2 FQNNGV. This CDR3 spans 13 amino acids. In nucleotides, the CDR3 is TGTGCCAGCAGCTTGGGCAGGGATACTGAAGCTTTCTTT. Its translation is CASSLGRDTEAFF.

The chain links TRBV11-2 to TRBJ1-4; a possible D gene is TRBD1 (5 bases). The CDR3 is 16 amino acids. Germline V gene data show CDR1 as SGHAT and CDR2 as FQNNGV. The germline V and J ends were trimmed by 5 bases and 2 bases, with 15 bases remaining between them. The CDR3 DNA reads as TGTGCCAGCAGCCTCCTTAGGGGCCGCACTAATGAAAAACTGTTTTTT. It yields the protein CASSLLRGRTNEKLFF.

V is TRBV10-3 and J is TRBJ2-1, with 12 bases identical to TRBD2. The CDR3 contains 16 residues. Per germline, CDR1 ENHRY and CDR2 SYGVKD. Trimming removed 2 bases from V and 7 bases from J; junction bases left unmatched: 6. The CDR3 nucleotides read TGTGCCATCAGTGAGGGGACTAGCGGGCTAGAGAATGAGCAGTTCTTC. Translating gives CAISEGTSGLENEQFF.

There are a few counts of this clonotype. The rearrangement uses TRBV2 and TRBJ2-4; 8 bases match TRBD2. The CDR3 spans 16 residues. V gave up 2 bases and J gave up 0 bases; unmatched junction bases: 3. Per germline, CDR1 SNHLY and CDR2 FYNNEI. The CDR3 DNA reads as TGTGCCAGCAGTGAACGCGGGGGGCTAGCCAAAAACATTCAGTACTTC. Translation gives CASSERGGLAKNIQYF.

The rearrangement uses TRBV5-4 and TRBJ1-3, with 7 positions matching TRBD1. Germline CDR1 is SGHNT and CDR2 is YYREEE (reference sequence). The CDR3 totals 16 residues. Trimming cost V 7 bases and J 0 bases; bases outside gene matches: 10. CDR3 nucleotides: TGTGCCAGCGACTCGACAGGGTCTCTCTCTGGAAACACCATATATTTT. It encodes CASDSTGSLSGNTIYF.

The J gene is TRBJ1-5, the V gene TRBV27; D unresolved. Trimming pared 9 bases from V and 0 bases from J, leaving 9 bases between. The CDR3 is 13 residues long. CDR1 and CDR2 (germline): MNHEY, SMNVEV (reference sequence). The CDR3 region is CASSDYSNQPQHF. As DNA, the CDR3 is TGTGCCAGTTCAGATTATAGCAATCAGCCCCAGCATTTT.

This chain connects TRBV18 to TRBJ2-2, with a tentative D call TRBD2 (6 bases). Trimming stripped 4 bases from V and 1 base from J, with 19 bases between. The germline V gene encodes CDR1 KGHSH and CDR2 LQKENI. This CDR3 has 18 residues. The CDR3 DNA follows: TGTGCCAGCTCACTGAGCATAAAGAGGGACTTGAACACCGGGGAGCTGTTTTTT. Translated: CASSLSIKRDLNTGELFF.

The V call is TRBV30, the J call TRBJ1-1; a possible D gene is TRBD1 (6 bases). Deletions cut 4 bases from V and 5 bases from J, with 11 bases between. This CDR3 has 12 amino acids. Per germline, CDR1 GTSNPN and CDR2 SVGIG (reference sequence). In nucleotides, the CDR3 is TGTGCCTGGACCCAGGGGAGGACTGAAGCTTTCTTT. It is translated as CAWTQGRTEAFF.

V is TRBV9 and J is TRBJ2-5; D tentatively reads TRBD1 or TRBD2 (5 bases each). V was cut by 1 base and J by 5 bases, with 9 bases left in between. The CDR3 spans 13 residues. Germline lookup yields CDR1 SGDLS and CDR2 YYNGEE. CDR3 region: CASSVRGAETQYF. The CDR3 DNA is TGTGCCAGCAGCGTACGAGGGGCTGAGACCCAGTACTTC.

The V gene is TRBV6-2 or TRBV6-3, the J gene TRBJ2-7; tentatively, D is TRBD1 (5 bases). V gave up 6 bases and J gave up 5 bases, with 20 bases separating them. The germline CDR1 and CDR2 sequences are MNHEY and SVGEGT. The CDR3 sequence is 15 residues long. The CDR3 DNA reads as TGTGCCAGCAGCCATCCGGGCGGCAGGGTAAACGAGCAGTACTTC. It yields the protein CASSHPGGRVNEQYF.

The chain carries TRBV7-2 and TRBJ2-7, with a possible D match to TRBD2 (5 bases). The V and J ends lost 3 bases and 1 base respectively, with 13 bases between them. Per germline, CDR1 SGHTA and CDR2 FQGNSA. The length of the CDR3 is 15 residues. The CDR3, as DNA: TGTGCCAGCAGCTTCGGGATCACCACTTCCTACGAGCAGTACTTC. Its translation: CASSFGITTSYEQYF.

This clonotype was found many times. The gene calls are TRBV12-3 or TRBV12-4 and TRBJ2-5; 11 bases fit TRBD2. This CDR3 contains 16 residues. J was trimmed by 1 base and V by 6 bases; bases with no gene match: 7. DNA of the CDR3: TGTGCCAGCAGACTGGGACTAGCGGAGAGCCAAGAGACCCAGTACTTC. It encodes CASRLGLAESQETQYF.

The J gene is TRBJ2-7, the V gene TRBV6-2 or TRBV6-3, with D maybe TRBD2 (6 bases). CDR3 length equals 14 residues. The germline V gene has CDR1 MNHEY and CDR2 SVGEGT. Trimming removed 6 bases at V and 3 bases at J, with 15 bases between. CDR3 in amino acids: CASRTAGTIYEQYF. The CDR3 nucleotides are TGTGCCAGCAGGACGGCGGGGACGATCTACGAGCAGTACTTC.

Turning to this clonotype: A much larger clone lies one base from this, so it may be a read error. The V call is TRBV5-5, the J call TRBJ2-1; 8 bases align to TRBD2. This CDR3 is 14 amino acids long. Germline V gives CDR1 SGHKS, CDR2 YYEKEE (reference sequence). Here the CDR3 DNA reads TGTGCCAGCAGCTCGACTAGCGCCTACAATGAGCGGTTCTTC. Residues: CASSSTSAYNERFF.

This clonotype was picked up a small number of times. CDR3: CSARDRTSGSETQYF. The CDR3 DNA sequence: TGCAGTGCTAGAGATAGGACTAGCGGGAGCGAGACCCAGTACTTC. The chain uses TRBV20-1 and TRBJ2-5; 13 bases match TRBD2. V was pared by 0 bases and J by 5 bases, with 3 bases of the junction left unmatched. Looked up from germline, CDR1 is DFQATT and CDR2 is SNEGSKA (reference sequence). The CDR3 contains 15 residues.

This clonotype was picked up a small number of times. This sequence joins TRBV5-5 and TRBJ2-1; 7 bases align to TRBD2. Unmatched junction bases numbered 2, after V lost 3 bases and J lost 5 bases. Germline-derived CDR1 and CDR2 are SGHKS and YYEKEE (reference sequence). The CDR3 is made up of 13 amino acids. CDR3 loop: CASSSGGDNEQFF. DNA of the CDR3: TGTGCCAGCAGCTCGGGGGGAGACAATGAGCAGTTCTTC.

This rearrangement joins TRBV6-2 or TRBV6-3 to TRBJ1-5; D is unresolved. Trimming cost V 2 bases and J 3 bases, with 11 bases left between them. Germline assignment: CDR1 MNHEY and CDR2 SVGEGT. The CDR3 loop spans 15 amino acids. CDR3 protein: CASSYRGNYNQPQHF. CDR3 nucleotides: TGTGCCAGCAGTTACCGAGGGAATTACAATCAGCCCCAGCATTTT.

This sequence joins TRBV7-2 and TRBJ1-2, with 9 bases fitting TRBD1. Unmatched junction bases numbered 7, after V lost 4 bases and J lost 1 base. Looked up from germline, CDR1 is SGHTA and CDR2 is FQGNSA. This CDR3 region has 16 residues. CDR3 DNA sequence: TGTGCCAGCAGCTCCGCGGACAGGGGTCTTAACTATGGCTACACCTTC. Its translation is CASSSADRGLNYGYTF.

A remark on this clonotype: The junction departs from germline at one end; a sequencing error may be responsible. V usage is TRBV7-9 and J usage is TRBJ1-3; possible D gene TRBD1, 5 bases. This CDR3 spans 14 amino acids. Germline V gives CDR1 SEHNR, CDR2 FQNEAQ (reference sequence). The CDR3 sequence is CAGGGEGSGNTIYF. CDR3 in DNA: TGCGCTGGGGGTGGTGAAGGCTCGGGAAACACCATATATTTT.